Listed below are T cell receptor beta chains from one sample, sequenced in a study of T cell repertoires in cytomegalovirus infection. Antigen specificity for these receptors is unknown. TCRdb recomputed calls from the reads with MiXCR, one row per CDR3 protein. The sample lists approximately 280,000 distinct CDR3 sequences, about 20% seen once, with roughly a fifth in the top ten. This specimen was cultured PBMCs, taken from culture after CMV antigen stimulation. These receptors came from a human donor in good health (CMV status not recorded). Some clones in this sample may be carry-over from other donors' samples. Both conserved end residues are part of each CDR3. Fields, in order: V gene, D gene, J gene, clone size, CDR3 DNA, CDR3 protein. A D gene is named only where the DNA matches it firmly. Size is omitted from some rows. Given values are once, few, many or a class for expanded clones.

TRBV20-1	NA	TRBJ1-1	NA	TGCAGTGCTCAGTACACTGAAGCTTTCTTT	CSAQYTEAFF
TRBV4-1	NA	TRBJ1-1	few	TGCGCCAGCAGCCAAGAATCGCCGTGGGGGAACACTGAAGCTTTCTTT	CASSQESPWGNTEAFF
TRBV9	NA	TRBJ1-4	few	TGTGCCAGCAGTCAGGGGCAGGGAGGGAATGAAAAACTGTTTTTT	CASSQGQGGNEKLFF
TRBV6-5	NA	TRBJ2-5	few	TGTGCCAGCAGCCGCTCCGGCAGGGTGTCATCAGAGACCCAGTACTTC	CASSRSGRVSSETQYF
TRBV7-2	NA	TRBJ1-3	NA	TGTGTCAGCAGCTTAATGCCCCCGAGCTCTGGAAACACCATATATTTT	CVSSLMPPSSGNTIYF
TRBV5-1	TRBD2	TRBJ2-5	few	TGCGCCAGCAGCTTGGCTGGGGCGGGAGCAGAGACCCAGTACTTC	CASSLAGAGAETQYF
TRBV28	NA	TRBJ2-2	few	TGTGCCAGCAGTTGGCCGGGTCCCGGTTCCGGGGAGCTGTTTTTT	CASSWPGPGSGELFF
TRBV12-3/TRBV12-4	NA	TRBJ1-2	many	TGTGCCAGCAGTTTAAGGAGGGATGATGGCTACACCTTC	CASSLRRDDGYTF
TRBV15	TRBD1	TRBJ2-1	few	TGTGCCACCAGCGGGCGACAGGGGATGGGCAATGAGCAGTTCTTC	CATSGRQGMGNEQFF
TRBV6-5	TRBD2	TRBJ2-1	few	TGTGCCAGCAGTTACTCTCCGGGACTAGGAAGCTTCAATGAGCAGTTCTTC	CASSYSPGLGSFNEQFF
TRBV28	NA	TRBJ1-2	NA	TGTGCCAGCAGTTTATCGGGTAGATATGGCTACACCTTC	CASSLSGRYGYTF
TRBV20-1	TRBD2	TRBJ2-3	NA	TGCAGTGCTTCGCGAAACAGCGGGAGGGCCGGAGATACGCAGTATTTT	CSASRNSGRAGDTQYF
TRBV6-6	TRBD2	TRBJ2-1	NA	TGTGCCAGCAGTGGGGGGACTAGTCCCTACAATGAGCAGTTCTTC	CASSGGTSPYNEQFF
TRBV5-1	TRBD2	TRBJ2-3	NA	TGCGCCAGCAACCTCGATAGCGGGGGTGATACGCAGTATTTT	CASNLDSGGDTQYF
TRBV4-3	NA	TRBJ2-3	many	TGCGCCAGCAGCCAAGAGAGGACTGGGCCCTATACGCAGTATTTT	CASSQERTGPYTQYF
TRBV6-2/TRBV6-3	TRBD2	TRBJ2-5	NA	TGTGCCAGCAGGACTAGCGGGAGGAGGGAGACCCAGTACTTC	CASRTSGRRETQYF
TRBV4-3	NA	TRBJ2-2	NA	TGCGCCAGCAGCCGAGACCCTAAAGCGGGCACCGGGGAGCTGTTTTTT	CASSRDPKAGTGELFF
TRBV7-9	NA	TRBJ2-1	many	TGTGCCAGCAGCTTTGGTTTTGAGCAGTTCTTC	CASSFGFEQFF
TRBV5-1	TRBD1	TRBJ2-5	few	TGCGCCAGCAGCTTGGAGACAGGGGGCGTGGAGACCCAGTACTTC	CASSLETGGVETQYF
TRBV15	NA	TRBJ2-1	few	TGTGCCACCAGCAGAGATGGGGCTCTATCACCGCGAGAGCAGTTCTTC	CATSRDGALSPREQFF